The 11 T cell receptor beta chains listed next were all sequenced from one sample in a study of blood T cells in healthy people across ages. PCR was performed a second time for about 7 to 12 cycles using a sample-barcoded 5' primer and a J-beta primer mix. MiXCR, run by TCRdb on the 5' RACE reads, gives a single entry per CDR3 protein. This table has some 790,000 distinct CDR3 sequences, more than 25% appearing once. Sample: blood. Every receptor here comes from a woman older than 75 in good health.

This clonotype showed up many times. The CDR3 is CASRAKGVEVETQYF. The CDR3 DNA reads TGTGCCAGCAGAGCAAAGGGGGTAGAGGTCGAGACCCAGTACTTC. The V gene is TRBV2, the J gene TRBJ2-5, with a possible D match to TRBD1 (6 bases). V was cut by 6 bases and J by 5 bases, with 19 bases left in between. Germline lookup yields CDR1 SNHLY and CDR2 FYNNEI. The CDR3 extends over 15 amino acids.

The sample holds many counts of this clonotype. The chain recombines TRBV4-3 with TRBJ2-1; 8 bases are a match to TRBD1. This CDR3 spans 15 amino acids. V trimming: 0 bases; J trimming: 4 bases; junction bases outside the gene matches: 2. CDR1 and CDR2 from the germline V gene are LGHNA and YSLEER. The CDR3 bases are TGCGCCAGCAGCCAAGATCGGACAGGGTACAATGAGCAGTTCTTC. Translation gives CASSQDRTGYNEQFF.

Regarding this clonotype: A much bigger clone sits one base away, suggesting this may be a read error. The gene calls are TRBV24-1 and TRBJ2-3, with D possibly matching TRBD2 (5 bases). The length of the CDR3 is 14 residues. Trimming shortened V by 5 bases and J by 6 bases, and 14 bases separated the two germline ends. CDR1 is KGHDR, CDR2 SFDVKD, per germline. The CDR3 DNA is TGTGCCACCAGTGGTCCGCGGAGGTCTGATACGCAGTATTTT. Its protein product is CATSGPRRSDTQYF.

The rearrangement links TRBV7-6 to TRBJ1-6; TRBD1 aligns across 10 bases. This CDR3 has 15 residues. The V and J ends lost 5 bases and 8 bases, in that order; junction bases with no gene match: 6. Germline V gene data show CDR1 as SGHVS and CDR2 as FNYEAQ. The CDR3 region has the DNA TGTGCCAGCAGCCAAAGACAGGGGGCTCATTCACCCCTCCACTTT. Protein sequence: CASSQRQGAHSPLHF.

This clonotype was found many times. V gene TRBV11-2 combines with J gene TRBJ2-1, with D hard to call. Trimming removed 0 bases at V and 9 bases at J, with 18 bases between. The CDR3 spans 16 residues. Germline-derived CDR1 and CDR2 are SGHAT and FQNNGV. This CDR3 is CASSLEALVQAGEQFF. CDR3 DNA sequence: TGTGCCAGCAGCTTAGAGGCTTTGGTCCAGGCTGGTGAGCAGTTCTTC.

This clonotype was counted between two and nine times. This rearrangement joins TRBV20-1 to TRBJ2-1; D is undetermined. The germline CDR1 and CDR2 sequences are DFQATT and SNEGSKA (reference sequence). This CDR3 spans 12 amino acids. The V gene lost 1 base and the J gene lost 8 bases, with 9 bases spanning the gap. The CDR3 DNA reads TGCAGTGCTAGAGTGGTAATCGATGAGCAGTTCTTC. This encodes CSARVVIDEQFF.

This clonotype was observed many times. V and J are TRBV4-3 and TRBJ1-5, with D possibly matching TRBD1 (6 bases). CDR3 size: 15 residues. The V end was cut by 1 base, the J end by 6 bases, with 13 bases between. Germline V lookup: CDR1 LGHNA, CDR2 YSLEER. The CDR3 nucleotides are TGCGCCAGCAGCCAAGGTTCAGGGGTCGGTCAGCCCCAGCATTTT. It is translated as CASSQGSGVGQPQHF.

There are many counts of this clonotype. The V gene is TRBV5-1, the J gene TRBJ2-5; the match to TRBD2 covers 13 bases. Losses at the gene ends were 0 bases for V and 4 bases for J; bases not matched to a gene: 6. The CDR3 spans 17 residues. Germline loops: CDR1 SGHRS, CDR2 YFSETQ. CDR3 amino acids: CASSLETSGGLGETQYF. The DNA of the CDR3 is TGCGCCAGCAGCTTGGAGACTAGCGGGGGGCTAGGAGAGACCCAGTACTTC.

V and J are TRBV20-1 and TRBJ2-5, with 8 bases aligning to TRBD2. CDR1 is DFQATT, CDR2 SNEGSKA, per germline (reference sequence). The length of the CDR3 is 12 residues. V was pared by 6 bases and J by 4 bases, with 4 bases of the junction left unmatched. The CDR3 region has the DNA TGCAGTGCCACCGGGACTAGAGAGACCCAGTACTTC. As protein: CSATGTRETQYF.

This clonotype was observed at least ten times. The rearrangement links TRBV7-9 to TRBJ2-5, with 10 bases that match TRBD2. V was clipped by 5 bases and J by 2 bases; unmatched bases: 2. CDR1 and CDR2 from the germline V gene are SEHNR and FQNEAQ (reference sequence). The CDR3 length is 14 residues. CDR3: CASSETSGQETQYF. The CDR3, as DNA: TGTGCCAGCAGCGAGACTAGCGGGCAAGAGACCCAGTACTTC. The full variable domain, rest sourced from reference TRBV7-9 and TRBJ2-5, is DTGVSQNPRHKITKRGQNVTFRCDPISEHNRLYWYRQTLGQGPEFLTYFQNEAQLEKSRLLSDRFSAERPKGSFSTLEIQRTEQGDSAMYLCASSETSGQETQYFGPGTRLLVL.

This clonotype was detected ten times or more. The CDR3 sequence is CSGRLAPDTQYF. The CDR3 bases are TGCAGCGGGCGACTAGCGCCAGATACGCAGTATTTT. This chain links TRBV29-1 with TRBJ2-3, with 8 bases identical to TRBD2. CDR3 length: 12 residues. With V trimmed by 7 bases and J by 4 bases, 4 bases remained unmatched. In germline, CDR1 is SQVTM, CDR2 ANQGSEA.